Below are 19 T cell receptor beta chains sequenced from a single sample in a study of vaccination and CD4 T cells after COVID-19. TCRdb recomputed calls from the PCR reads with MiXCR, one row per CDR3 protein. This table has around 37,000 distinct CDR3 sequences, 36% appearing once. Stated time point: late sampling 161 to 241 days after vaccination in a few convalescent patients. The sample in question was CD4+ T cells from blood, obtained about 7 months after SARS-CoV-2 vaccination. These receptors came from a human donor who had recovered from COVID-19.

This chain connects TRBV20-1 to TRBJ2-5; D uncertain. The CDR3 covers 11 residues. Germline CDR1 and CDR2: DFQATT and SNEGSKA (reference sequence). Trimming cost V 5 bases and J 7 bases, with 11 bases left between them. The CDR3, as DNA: TGCAGTGCTGGGCCGAAAGTGACCCAGTACTTC. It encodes CSAGPKVTQYF.

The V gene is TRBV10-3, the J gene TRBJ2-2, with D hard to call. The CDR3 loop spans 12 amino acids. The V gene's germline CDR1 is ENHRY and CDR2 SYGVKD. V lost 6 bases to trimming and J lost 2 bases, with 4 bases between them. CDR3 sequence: CAIRANTGELFF. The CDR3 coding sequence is TGTGCCATCAGAGCTAACACCGGGGAGCTGTTTTTT.

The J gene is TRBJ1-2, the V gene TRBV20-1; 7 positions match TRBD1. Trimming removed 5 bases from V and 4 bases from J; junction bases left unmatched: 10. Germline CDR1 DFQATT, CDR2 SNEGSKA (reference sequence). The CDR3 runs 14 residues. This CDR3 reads CSASFWTGTYGYTF. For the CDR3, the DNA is TGCAGTGCTTCCTTTTGGACAGGCACCTATGGCTACACCTTC.

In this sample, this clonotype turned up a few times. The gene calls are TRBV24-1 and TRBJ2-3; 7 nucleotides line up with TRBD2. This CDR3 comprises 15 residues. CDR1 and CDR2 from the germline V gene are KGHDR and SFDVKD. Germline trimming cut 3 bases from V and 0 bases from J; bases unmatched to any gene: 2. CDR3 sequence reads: CATSDRGLSTDTQYF. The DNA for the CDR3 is TGTGCCACCAGTGATCGGGGACTAAGCACAGATACGCAGTATTTT.

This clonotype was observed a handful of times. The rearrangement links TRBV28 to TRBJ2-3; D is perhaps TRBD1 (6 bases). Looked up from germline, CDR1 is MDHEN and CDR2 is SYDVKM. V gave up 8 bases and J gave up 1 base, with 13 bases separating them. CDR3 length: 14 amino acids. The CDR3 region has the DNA TGTGCCAGCCACAGGGCCGTAGGCACAGATACGCAGTATTTT. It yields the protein CASHRAVGTDTQYF.

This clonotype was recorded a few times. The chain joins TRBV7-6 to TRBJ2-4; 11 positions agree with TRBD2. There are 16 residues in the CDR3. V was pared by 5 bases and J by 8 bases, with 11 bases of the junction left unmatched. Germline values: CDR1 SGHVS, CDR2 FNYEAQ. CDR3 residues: CASSRLAGGSHDIQYF. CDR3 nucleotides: TGTGCCAGCAGCCGTTTAGCGGGAGGGTCGCACGACATTCAGTACTTC.

The chain's CDR3 is CATSAGGRQGFTQYF. The CDR3, as DNA: TGTGCCACCAGTGCGGGTGGAAGGCAGGGTTTTACCCAGTACTTC. The genes are TRBV24-1 and TRBJ2-5; D is perhaps TRBD1 (5 bases). The CDR3 covers 15 residues. Per the germline V gene, CDR1 is KGHDR and CDR2 is SFDVKD. With 5 bases removed from V and 8 bases from J, the gap between germline ends came to 20 bases.

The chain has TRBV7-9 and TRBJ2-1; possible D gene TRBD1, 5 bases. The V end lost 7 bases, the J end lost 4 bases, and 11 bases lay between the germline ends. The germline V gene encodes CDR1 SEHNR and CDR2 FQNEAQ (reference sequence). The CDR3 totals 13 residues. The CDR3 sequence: CASINQGYNEQFF. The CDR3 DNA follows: TGTGCCAGCATCAACCAGGGTTACAATGAGCAGTTCTTC.

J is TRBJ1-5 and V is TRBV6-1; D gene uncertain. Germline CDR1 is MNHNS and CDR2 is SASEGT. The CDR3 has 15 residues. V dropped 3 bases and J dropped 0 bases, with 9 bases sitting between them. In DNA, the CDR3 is TGTGCCAGCAGTGAGGGGAAGTATAGCAATCAGCCCCAGCATTTT. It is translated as CASSEGKYSNQPQHF.

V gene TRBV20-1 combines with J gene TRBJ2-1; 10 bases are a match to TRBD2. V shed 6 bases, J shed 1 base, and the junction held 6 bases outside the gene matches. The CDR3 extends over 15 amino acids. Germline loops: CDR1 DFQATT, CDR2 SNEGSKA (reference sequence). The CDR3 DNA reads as TGCAGTGCAATGGGACTAGCGAATTCCTACAATGAGCAGTTCTTC. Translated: CSAMGLANSYNEQFF.

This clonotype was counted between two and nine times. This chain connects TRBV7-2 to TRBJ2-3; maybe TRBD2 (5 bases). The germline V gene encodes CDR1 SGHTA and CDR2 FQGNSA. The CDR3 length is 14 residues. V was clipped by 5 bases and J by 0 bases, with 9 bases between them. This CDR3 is CASSTRTSTDTQYF. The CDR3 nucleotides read TGTGCCAGCAGCACCCGGACTAGCACAGATACGCAGTATTTT.

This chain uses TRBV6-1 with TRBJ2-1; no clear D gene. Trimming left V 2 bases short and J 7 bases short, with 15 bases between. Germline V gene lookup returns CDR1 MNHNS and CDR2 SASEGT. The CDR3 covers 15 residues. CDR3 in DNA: TGTGCCAGCAGTGAATGGGCCGAAGGGTTGAATGAGCAGTTCTTC. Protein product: CASSEWAEGLNEQFF.

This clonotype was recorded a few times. CDR3 in DNA: TGTGCCAGCAGTTTACTAGCGGGAGATACAGATACGCAGTATTTT. It translates to CASSLLAGDTDTQYF. This rearrangement joins TRBV28 to TRBJ2-3, with 10 bases aligning to TRBD2. This CDR3 has 15 residues. Per the germline V gene, CDR1 is MDHEN and CDR2 is SYDVKM. V was pared by 2 bases and J by 3 bases, with 2 bases of the junction left unmatched. The entire variable domain, with the rest obtained from reference TRBV28 and TRBJ2-3, is as follows: DVKVTQSSRYLVKRTGEKVFLECVQDMDHENMFWYRQDPGLGLRLIYFSYDVKMKEKGDIPEGYSVSREKKERFSLILESASTNQTSMYLCASSLLAGDTDTQYFGPGTRLTVL.

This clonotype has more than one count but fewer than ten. The CDR3 bases are TGCAGTGCTAGGGGGTCAGGGGGCCTCCAAGAGACCCAGTACTTC. Protein product: CSARGSGGLQETQYF. The V and J genes are TRBV20-1 and TRBJ2-5; 8 bases are shared with TRBD1. Per germline, CDR1 DFQATT and CDR2 SNEGSKA (reference sequence). The CDR3 has 15 amino acids. Trimming at V came to 3 bases and at J to 1 base, leaving 7 bases not matched to a gene.

CDR3 coding DNA: TGTGCCACCAGCTCGGGACTAGCCTACAATGAGCAGTTCTTC. Translating gives CATSSGLAYNEQFF. The chain links TRBV24-1 to TRBJ2-1, with 8 bases matching TRBD2. This CDR3 is 14 amino acids long. Germline assignment: CDR1 KGHDR and CDR2 SFDVKD. The junction had 3 bases not matched to a gene; V was cut back by 7 bases and J by 2 bases.

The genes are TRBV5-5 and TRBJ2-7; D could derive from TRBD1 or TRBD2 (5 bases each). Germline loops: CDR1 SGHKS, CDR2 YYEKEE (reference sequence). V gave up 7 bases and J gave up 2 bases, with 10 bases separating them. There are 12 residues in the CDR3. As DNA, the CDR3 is TGTGCCAGCCGGGACGGGACCTACGAGCAGTACTTC. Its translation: CASRDGTYEQYF.

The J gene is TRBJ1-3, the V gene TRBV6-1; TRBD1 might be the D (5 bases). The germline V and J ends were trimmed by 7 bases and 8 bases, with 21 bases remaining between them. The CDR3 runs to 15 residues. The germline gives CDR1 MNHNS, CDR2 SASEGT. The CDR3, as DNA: TGTGCCAGCAAACCCAGACGCTGGGGCGTAGACACCATATATTTT. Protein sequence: CASKPRRWGVDTIYF.

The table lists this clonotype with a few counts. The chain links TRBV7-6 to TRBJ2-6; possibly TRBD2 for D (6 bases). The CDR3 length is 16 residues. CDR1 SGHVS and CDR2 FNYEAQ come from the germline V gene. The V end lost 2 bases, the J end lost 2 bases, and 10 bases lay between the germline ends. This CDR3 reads CASSLFGGPGANVLTF. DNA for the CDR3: TGTGCCAGCAGCTTATTCGGGGGTCCTGGGGCCAACGTCCTGACTTTC.

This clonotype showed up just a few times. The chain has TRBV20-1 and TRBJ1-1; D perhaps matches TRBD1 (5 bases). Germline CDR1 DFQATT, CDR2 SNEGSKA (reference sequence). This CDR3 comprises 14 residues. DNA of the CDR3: TGCAGCGCCGGACCGGCGGGGGTGAACACTGAAGCTTTCTTT. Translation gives CSAGPAGVNTEAFF.